This T cell receptor beta chain was obtained from a study of beta chain features in type 1 diabetes. Donors underwent one heparinised blood draw, roughly 110 mL on average. The purity of all sorted populations exceeded 98%. Every isolated RNA sample was fully reverse transcribed, so sequencing captured expressed TCRB transcripts. Sequencing was performed with immunoSEQ multiplex PCR; in TCRdb, only in-frame clones are kept and a portion is missing. This table has about 650,000 clones, roughly 12% appearing once. This clone was recorded a few times. Its cognate antigen is unknown. Study-wide findings and caveats: Within each of all four CD4+ subsets, Type 1 diabetes patients had TCRB CDR3s that were moderately but significantly shorter. Overrepresentation of cells with high TCR expression could result from cDNA sequencing.

Germline V gene sequence: CDR1 ENHRY, CDR2 SYGVKD. With V trimmed by 7 bases and J by 0 bases, 2 bases remained unmatched. The CDR3 contains 14 residues. The receptor was isolated from a young man with type 1 diabetes. Material for sequencing was naive CD4+ T cells from blood. This chain connects TRBV10-3 to TRBJ2-7; 11 nucleotides line up with TRBD1. The CDR3 protein is CAIKGQGVSYEQYF. The CDR3 DNA reads TGTGCCATCAAGGGACAGGGGGTCTCCTACGAGCAGTACTTC.